The rows below give T cell receptor beta chains drawn from one sample of a study of PD-L1 blockade in urothelial cancer. TCRdb's copy holds only in-frame clones and misses some; the assay was immunoSEQ multiplex PCR. Of about 55,000 clones in the sample, approximately 80% were seen once. Sequenced here: PBMCs, sampled around atezolizumab (anti-PD-L1) treatment. Every receptor here comes from a man between 65 and 79 years old with urothelial cancer. CDR3s include the opening cysteine and the closing phenylalanine or tryptophan. Each record gives: V gene, D gene, J gene, clone size, CDR3 DNA, CDR3 protein. The D gene is left open where the match is weak. Only part of the rows carry a size: once, few, many, or a class if the clone is expanded.

V gene: TRBV18
D gene: .
J gene: TRBJ1-2
clone size: .
CDR3 DNA: TGTGCCAGCTCACCGACTGACAACTATGGCTACACCTTC
CDR3 protein: CASSPTDNYGYTF

V gene: TRBV5-4
D gene: .
J gene: TRBJ2-7
clone size: .
CDR3 DNA: TGTGCCAGCAGCACAAGGACAGGGAGGGGCTACGAGCAGTACTTC
CDR3 protein: CASSTRTGRGYEQYF

V gene: TRBV11-3
D gene: .
J gene: TRBJ2-1
clone size: .
CDR3 DNA: TGTGCCAGCAGCTTAGCCGGGAGTGAAACCGATGAGCAGTTCTTC
CDR3 protein: CASSLAGSETDEQFF

V gene: TRBV4-1
D gene: .
J gene: TRBJ2-5
clone size: .
CDR3 DNA: TGCGCCAGCAGCCAAGATTCCTCCGGGAGGACCCAGTACTTC
CDR3 protein: CASSQDSSGRTQYF

V gene: TRBV30
D gene: .
J gene: TRBJ1-1
clone size: .
CDR3 DNA: TGTGCCTGGAGCGGACAGACGAACACTGAAGCTTTCTTT
CDR3 protein: CAWSGQTNTEAFF

V gene: TRBV2
D gene: .
J gene: TRBJ2-7
clone size: .
CDR3 DNA: TGTGCCAGCAGTGAAAGTCGTAGATTCTACGAGCAGTACTTC
CDR3 protein: CASSESRRFYEQYF

V gene: TRBV4-3
D gene: TRBD1
J gene: TRBJ1-2
clone size: .
CDR3 DNA: TGCGCCAGCAGCCAAGATCAGGGGGCCGGCTATGGCTACACCTTC
CDR3 protein: CASSQDQGAGYGYTF

V gene: TRBV7-2
D gene: .
J gene: TRBJ2-6
clone size: .
CDR3 DNA: TGTGCCAGCAGCTTAGGAGGAGGATCTGGGGCCAACGTCCTGACTTTC
CDR3 protein: CASSLGGGSGANVLTF

V gene: TRBV18
D gene: .
J gene: TRBJ2-2
clone size: .
CDR3 DNA: TGTGCCAGCTCACCACTCCGGACTGTCACGAACACCGGGGAGCTGTTTTTT
CDR3 protein: CASSPLRTVTNTGELFF

V gene: TRBV7-9
D gene: TRBD1
J gene: TRBJ2-6
clone size: .
CDR3 DNA: TGTGCCAGCAGCCCAAACAGGGGGTATACCTCTGGGGCCAACGTCCTGACTTTC
CDR3 protein: CASSPNRGYTSGANVLTF

V gene: TRBV7-2
D gene: .
J gene: TRBJ1-1
clone size: .
CDR3 DNA: TGTGCCAGCAGCTTAGGTGGGCAGGAGGATTTCTTT
CDR3 protein: CASSLGGQEDFF

V gene: TRBV5-4
D gene: .
J gene: TRBJ2-3
clone size: .
CDR3 DNA: TGTGCCAGCAGCGCACAGGGCGGCACAGATACGCAGTATTTT
CDR3 protein: CASSAQGGTDTQYF

V gene: TRBV11-2
D gene: TRBD1
J gene: TRBJ1-3
clone size: .
CDR3 DNA: TGTGCCAGCAGCTTAGGCAGGGGGACTGGAAACACCATATATTTT
CDR3 protein: CASSLGRGTGNTIYF

V gene: TRBV12-5
D gene: TRBD2
J gene: TRBJ2-1
clone size: .
CDR3 DNA: TGTGCTAGTGGTTTGACCCGGACTAGCGGTAATGAGCAGTTCTTC
CDR3 protein: CASGLTRTSGNEQFF

V gene: TRBV27
D gene: TRBD1
J gene: TRBJ2-7
clone size: .
CDR3 DNA: TGTGCCAGCAGTTTTAGCCGGGACAGCATATCCTACGAGCAGTACTTC
CDR3 protein: CASSFSRDSISYEQYF

V gene: TRBV5-1
D gene: .
J gene: TRBJ2-1
clone size: once
CDR3 DNA: TGCGCCAGCAACAGGGAAGTTTTCAATGAGCAGTTCTTC
CDR3 protein: CASNREVFNEQFF

V gene: TRBV7-8
D gene: TRBD2
J gene: TRBJ2-7
clone size: .
CDR3 DNA: TGTGCCAGCCTTTCATCTTCGGGACTAGGTAACTACGAGCAGTACTTC
CDR3 protein: CASLSSSGLGNYEQYF

V gene: TRBV4-3
D gene: TRBD1
J gene: TRBJ2-2
clone size: once
CDR3 DNA: TGCGCCAGCAGCCAGTTACCGGGACAGGGGCCCGGGGAGCTGTTTTTT
CDR3 protein: CASSQLPGQGPGELFF

V gene: TRBV4-2
D gene: .
J gene: TRBJ1-1
clone size: .
CDR3 DNA: TGTGCCAGCAGCCAAGGTGGCGGGAACACTGAAGCTTTCTTT
CDR3 protein: CASSQGGGNTEAFF

V gene: TRBV5-6
D gene: .
J gene: TRBJ2-7
clone size: .
CDR3 DNA: TGTGCCAGCAGCGAGACTGGTGCGTACGAGCAGTACTTC
CDR3 protein: CASSETGAYEQYF

V gene: TRBV5-4
D gene: TRBD2
J gene: TRBJ2-5
clone size: .
CDR3 DNA: TGTGCCAGCAGCCTTGCCCTGAGCGGGGGGCAAGAGACCCAGTACTTC
CDR3 protein: CASSLALSGGQETQYF

V gene: TRBV4-2
D gene: .
J gene: TRBJ2-1
clone size: once
CDR3 DNA: TGTGCCAGCAGCCCCGGCGCGGGGTTCAACTACAATGAGCAGTTCTTC
CDR3 protein: CASSPGAGFNYNEQFF

V gene: TRBV11-2
D gene: TRBD2
J gene: TRBJ2-7
clone size: .
CDR3 DNA: TGTGCCAGCAGCCCTTCCGGGACTAGCGGAGAGCAGTACTTC
CDR3 protein: CASSPSGTSGEQYF

V gene: TRBV28
D gene: TRBD2
J gene: TRBJ2-7
clone size: .
CDR3 DNA: TGTGCCAGCAGTCCCCGGGCTAGCGGGACAACCCATACCTACGAGCAGTACTTC
CDR3 protein: CASSPRASGTTHTYEQYF

V gene: TRBV7-9
D gene: .
J gene: TRBJ2-7
clone size: few
CDR3 DNA: TGTGCCAGCAGTTTCCTCTACGAGCAGTACTTC
CDR3 protein: CASSFLYEQYF

V gene: TRBV7-8
D gene: .
J gene: TRBJ2-4
clone size: once
CDR3 DNA: TGTGCCAGCAGCTTGGGGGGGCTAGCCAAAAACATTCAGTACTTC
CDR3 protein: CASSLGGLAKNIQYF

V gene: TRBV15
D gene: TRBD1
J gene: TRBJ2-5
clone size: once
CDR3 DNA: TGTGCCACCAGCAGAACCGGGACAGCCCAAGAGACCCAGTACTTC
CDR3 protein: CATSRTGTAQETQYF

V gene: TRBV28
D gene: .
J gene: TRBJ2-7
clone size: .
CDR3 DNA: TGTGCCAGCAGTCCGACATCCAGCTCCTACGAGCAGTACTTC
CDR3 protein: CASSPTSSSYEQYF

V gene: TRBV19
D gene: TRBD2
J gene: TRBJ2-1
clone size: .
CDR3 DNA: TGTGCCAGTAGTATAACCATAGCGGGGGGCTACAATGAGCAGTTCTTC
CDR3 protein: CASSITIAGGYNEQFF

V gene: TRBV28
D gene: .
J gene: TRBJ2-3
clone size: .
CDR3 DNA: TGTGCCAGCAGCCCAACCATAGCCACAGATACGCAGTATTTT
CDR3 protein: CASSPTIATDTQYF

V gene: TRBV7-3
D gene: TRBD2
J gene: TRBJ2-3
clone size: .
CDR3 DNA: TGTGCCAGCAGCTCTACTACCAGGACTAGCGGGAGGGCAGATACGCAGTATTTT
CDR3 protein: CASSSTTRTSGRADTQYF

V gene: TRBV7-6
D gene: TRBD1
J gene: TRBJ1-1
clone size: .
CDR3 DNA: TGTGCCAGCAGCTTAGAAGGGGGCGGTGAAGCTTTCTTT
CDR3 protein: CASSLEGGGEAFF

V gene: TRBV27
D gene: .
J gene: TRBJ2-1
clone size: .
CDR3 DNA: TGTGCCAGCAGTTCGCTGAGCTCCTACAATGAGCAGTTCTTC
CDR3 protein: CASSSLSSYNEQFF

V gene: TRBV4-3
D gene: TRBD2
J gene: TRBJ2-7
clone size: .
CDR3 DNA: TGCGCCAGCAGCCACCGACTAGCGGGGTCCTACGAGCAGTACTTC
CDR3 protein: CASSHRLAGSYEQYF

V gene: TRBV5-6
D gene: .
J gene: TRBJ1-1
clone size: .
CDR3 DNA: TGTGCCAGCAGCTTGTTGGGCAGGGCGAACACTGAAGCTTTCTTT
CDR3 protein: CASSLLGRANTEAFF

V gene: TRBV27
D gene: .
J gene: TRBJ1-2
clone size: .
CDR3 DNA: TGTGCCAGCTCCGGAGGGGCGTTAGGGTATGGCTACACCTTC
CDR3 protein: CASSGGALGYGYTF

V gene: TRBV5-1
D gene: TRBD2
J gene: TRBJ2-5
clone size: once
CDR3 DNA: TGCGCCAGCAGCCATCGGACTAGCGAAGAGACCCAGTACTTC
CDR3 protein: CASSHRTSEETQYF

V gene: TRBV28
D gene: TRBD1
J gene: TRBJ2-2
clone size: .
CDR3 DNA: TGTGCCAGCGCCCGAGGAGGGGCAGGGGGCCGCACCGGGGAGCTGTTTTTT
CDR3 protein: CASARGGAGGRTGELFF

V gene: TRBV11-3
D gene: .
J gene: TRBJ2-1
clone size: .
CDR3 DNA: TGTGCCAGCAGCTTAATGGGGGCCAGCTCCTACAATGAGCAGTTCTTC
CDR3 protein: CASSLMGASSYNEQFF

V gene: TRBV7-2
D gene: .
J gene: TRBJ2-5
clone size: once
CDR3 DNA: TGTGCCAGCACCCAAGAGTCCGAGACCCAGTACTTC
CDR3 protein: CASTQESETQYF